The 21 T cell receptor beta chains below all came from one sample that was sequenced in a study of T cell changes during pregnancy in multiple sclerosis. The method was immunoSEQ multiplex PCR; TCRdb's version includes in-frame clones alone and lacks a portion of them. Found here are some 64,000 clones, about nine tenths of them singletons; the top ten hold under 2.5%. The material sequenced was peripheral blood, taken in the first trimester of pregnancy. The receptors were sampled from a female donor with multiple sclerosis, enrolled in a pregnancy study.

The J gene is TRBJ2-1, the V gene TRBV28; a possible D gene is TRBD2 (5 bases). CDR1 is MDHEN and CDR2 is SYDVKM in the germline V gene. This CDR3 has 14 residues. Trimming took 7 bases from V and 9 from J, leaving 19 bases between them. The CDR3 nucleotides read TGTGCCAGCAAAGGAAAGCGGTTAACCTTTGAGCAGTTCTTC. Its translation: CASKGKRLTFEQFF.

Worth noting for this clone: Other DNA sequences of this sample code for an identical CDR3. The chain has TRBV6-5 and TRBJ1-2; D is possibly TRBD1 (6 bases). Deletions cut 2 bases from V and 8 bases from J, with 15 bases between. The CDR3 is 14 amino acids. CDR1 is MNHEY, CDR2 SVGAGI, per germline. In DNA, the CDR3 is TGTGCCAGCAGTTACCGGGGACAACAATACGGCTACACCTTC. Its protein is CASSYRGQQYGYTF.

The chain combines TRBV25-1 with TRBJ2-7, with TRBD1 matching over 8 bases. Germline CDR1 reads MGHDK; CDR2 reads SYGVNS. The CDR3 contains 15 residues. V trimming: 4 bases; J trimming: 3 bases; junction bases outside the gene matches: 8. The CDR3 here is CASSARQGINYEQYF. CDR3 nucleotides: TGTGCCAGCAGTGCGCGACAGGGGATCAACTACGAGCAGTACTTC.

This chain connects TRBV7-8 to TRBJ2-7; 11 bases fit TRBD1. Germline V gives CDR1 SGHVS, CDR2 FQNEAQ. The CDR3 length is 16 residues. Trimming removed 5 bases from V and 5 bases from J; junction bases left unmatched: 11. The DNA for the CDR3 is TGTGCCAGCAGCCCATTCGGACAGGGGGCGCGGAACGAGCAGTACTTC. Translated, it gives CASSPFGQGARNEQYF.

The chain recombines TRBV10-3 with TRBJ2-5; D perhaps matches TRBD2 (5 bases). Germline V gene data show CDR1 as ENHRY and CDR2 as SYGVKD. There are 14 residues in the CDR3. Trimming stripped 0 bases from V and 5 bases from J, with 10 bases between. The CDR3 DNA is TGTGCCATCAGTGAGTCCACCGGCGGGGAGACCCAGTACTTC. Translated, it gives CAISESTGGETQYF.

V is TRBV13 and J is TRBJ1-2; TRBD1 aligns across 8 bases. Germline CDR1 and CDR2: PRHDT and FYEKMQ (reference sequence). The CDR3 runs to 16 residues. Unmatched junction bases numbered 7, after V lost 1 base and J lost 3 bases. The CDR3 loop is CASSLAGQGAYYGYTF. In nucleotides, the CDR3 is TGTGCCAGCAGCTTAGCAGGTCAGGGGGCGTACTATGGCTACACCTTC. The variable domain in full, with the rest retrieved from reference TRBV13 and TRBJ1-2, is AAGVIQSPRHLIKEKRETATLKCYPIPRHDTVYWYQQGPGQDPQFLISFYEKMQSDKGSIPDRFSAQQFSDYHSELNMSSLELGDSALYFCASSLAGQGAYYGYTFGSGTRLTVV.

The rearrangement uses TRBV6-6 and TRBJ2-3; D gene ambiguous. CDR1 and CDR2 from the germline V gene are MNHNY and SVGAGI (reference sequence). CDR3 length equals 15 residues. The ends were cut back, 6 bases at V and 4 bases at J, with 17 bases in the middle. The CDR3 DNA follows: TGTGCCAGCAGCTTGCATCCCCCCGAGGCAGATACGCAGTATTTT. Its protein product is CASSLHPPEADTQYF.

This clone was counted a single time. V gene TRBV6-6 combines with J gene TRBJ1-1; a possible D gene is TRBD1 (6 bases). The CDR3 totals 15 residues. Germline V lookup: CDR1 MNHNY, CDR2 SVGAGI (reference sequence). Trimming cost V 4 bases and J 2 bases, with 14 bases left between them. The CDR3 reads CASSLTGLLNTEAFF. CDR3 sequence (DNA): TGTGCCAGCAGTTTAACAGGGTTACTAAACACTGAAGCTTTCTTT.

This chain links TRBV19 with TRBJ1-2; 7 nucleotides agree with TRBD1. CDR3 length: 13 residues. Germline V CDR1 and CDR2: LNHDA, SQIVND (reference sequence). J gave up 11 bases and V 5 bases, and 11 bases lay outside the gene matches. The CDR3 loop is CASSDRDSKGYTF. CDR3 coding DNA: TGTGCCAGTAGTGACCGGGACAGCAAAGGGTACACCTTC.

This chain uses TRBV15 with TRBJ2-6; 9 nucleotides agree with TRBD1. Per germline, CDR1 LNHNV and CDR2 YYDKDF (reference sequence). This CDR3 is 15 amino acids long. With V trimmed by 0 bases and J by 8 bases, 2 bases remained unmatched. The CDR3 coding sequence is TGTGCCACCAGCAGAGAGGGGACAGGGACCAACGTCCTGACTTTC. Translating gives CATSREGTGTNVLTF.

The chain is built from TRBV6-4 and TRBJ2-1; 8 nucleotides align to TRBD2. V lost 3 bases to trimming and J lost 5 bases; unmatched junction nucleotides: 6. Germline CDR1 MRHNA, CDR2 SNTAGT. CDR3 length: 15 amino acids. The CDR3 DNA reads TGTGCCAGCAGTGAAGGGGCGGGAGGTGACAATGAGCAGTTCTTC. Amino acid sequence: CASSEGAGGDNEQFF.

The chain uses TRBV4-1 and TRBJ2-7; possible D gene TRBD1, 5 bases. The CDR3 length is 16 residues. V shed 3 bases and J shed 3 bases, with 18 bases lying between them. Germline CDR1 is MGHRA and CDR2 is YSYEKL. CDR3 protein: CASSHSPGRVDYEQYF. In DNA form, the CDR3 reads TGCGCCAGCAGCCACAGTCCAGGGCGAGTGGACTACGAGCAGTACTTC.

The chain couples TRBV10-2 to TRBJ2-7; D call uncertain. The CDR3 loop spans 14 amino acids. The germline gives CDR1 WSHSY, CDR2 SAAADI. Trimming shortened V by 3 bases and J by 0 bases, and 9 bases separated the two germline ends. The CDR3 reads CASSEPTHSYEQYF. DNA for the CDR3: TGCGCCAGCAGTGAACCAACTCACTCCTACGAGCAGTACTTC.

The chain joins TRBV6-6 to TRBJ2-7; no reliable D call. Looked up from germline, CDR1 is MNHNY and CDR2 is SVGAGI (reference sequence). The length of the CDR3 is 14 residues. Trimming stripped 0 bases from V and 4 bases from J, with 10 bases between. The CDR3 region is CASSYSMAFYEQYF. For the CDR3, the DNA is TGTGCCAGCAGTTACTCGATGGCTTTTTACGAGCAGTACTTC.

The V gene is TRBV4-1, the J gene TRBJ2-3; the match to TRBD2 covers 11 bases. The CDR3 loop spans 15 amino acids. CDR1 is MGHRA and CDR2 is YSYEKL in the germline V gene. Germline trimming cut 0 bases from V and 7 bases from J; bases unmatched to any gene: 3. Here the CDR3 DNA reads TGCGCCAGCAGCCAAGATACTAGCGGGAGTAATACGCAGTATTTT. Translated: CASSQDTSGSNTQYF.

The chain has TRBV7-2 and TRBJ2-5, with TRBD2 identical over 7 bases. The V segment lost 6 bases and the J segment 2 bases; nucleotides outside the gene matches: 6. Germline lookup yields CDR1 SGHTA and CDR2 FQGNSA. The CDR3 spans 14 residues. The CDR3 nucleotides read TGTGCCAGCAGACCCAGACTAGCTCAAGAGACCCAGTACTTC. Amino acids: CASRPRLAQETQYF.

This chain links TRBV7-2 with TRBJ1-2, with a weak D call TRBD1 (6 bases). The V end lost 5 bases, the J end lost 2 bases, and 15 bases lay between the germline ends. Germline assignment: CDR1 SGHTA and CDR2 FQGNSA. This CDR3 region has 15 residues. CDR3 region: CASSPGQLTNYGYTF. In DNA, the CDR3 is TGTGCCAGCAGCCCTGGACAGCTAACCAACTATGGCTACACCTTC.

The chain has TRBV19 and TRBJ1-2; D is perhaps TRBD1 (6 bases). Germline CDR1 and CDR2: LNHDA and SQIVND (reference sequence). V shed 5 bases and J shed 3 bases, with 16 bases lying between them. The CDR3 is 15 amino acids. The CDR3 DNA follows: TGTGCCAGTAGTCGAACTGTACAGGGTGACTATGGCTACACCTTC. Protein product: CASSRTVQGDYGYTF.

The chain recombines TRBV6-1 with TRBJ2-7; 7 bases align to TRBD1. Germline trimming cut 0 bases from V and 3 bases from J; bases unmatched to any gene: 5. CDR1 and CDR2 from the germline V gene are MNHNS and SASEGT. CDR3 length: 15 amino acids. CDR3 loop: CASSEAGQAFYEQYF. CDR3 in DNA: TGTGCCAGCAGTGAAGCAGGACAGGCGTTCTACGAGCAGTACTTC.

V is TRBV5-5 and J is TRBJ2-7, with TRBD2 identical over 7 bases. V shed 2 bases and J 6 bases; nucleotides not matched to a gene: 17. The V gene's germline CDR1 is SGHKS and CDR2 YYEKEE (reference sequence). This CDR3 region has 17 residues. The CDR3 sequence: CASSLKGPSGYDLEQYF. CDR3 bases: TGTGCCAGCAGCTTAAAGGGGCCTAGCGGTTATGACCTCGAGCAGTACTTC.

The chain uses TRBV19 and TRBJ2-7, with 10 bases matching TRBD1. CDR1 and CDR2 (germline): LNHDA, SQIVND (reference sequence). The CDR3 is 14 residues long. The V segment lost 6 bases and the J segment 6 bases; nucleotides outside the gene matches: 8. Here the CDR3 DNA reads TGTGCCAGTAGGGGTTACGGGACAGGGGCCGAGCAGTACTTC. Its translation is CASRGYGTGAEQYF.